This TCR beta chain was obtained from a study of blood T cell repertoires in COVID-19. About the research overall: COVID-19 samples collected from the United States, Italy and Spain covered acute and convalescent phases.

Repertoires were generated with immunoSEQ multiplex PCR, while TCRdb's copy carries only in-frame clones and drops some. The profile shows hundreds of thousands of clones, under 90% of them singletons. Participants' own reports of clinical history determined their cohort assignment. V was pared by 8 bases and J by 6 bases, with 15 bases between. The CDR3 is made up of 14 amino acids. CDR1 and CDR2 from the germline V gene are SGDLS and YYNGEE. This receptor was identified in a man aged 30 to 39 who had recovered from COVID-19. This chain connects TRBV9 to TRBJ1-6; a weak D match, TRBD1 (6 bases). The sequenced sample was PBMCs or T cells enriched from blood (not recorded which). The chain's CDR3 is CASGGAGVNSPLHF. The CDR3 DNA follows: TGTGCCAGTGGGGGGGCAGGGGTTAATTCACCCCTCCACTTT.